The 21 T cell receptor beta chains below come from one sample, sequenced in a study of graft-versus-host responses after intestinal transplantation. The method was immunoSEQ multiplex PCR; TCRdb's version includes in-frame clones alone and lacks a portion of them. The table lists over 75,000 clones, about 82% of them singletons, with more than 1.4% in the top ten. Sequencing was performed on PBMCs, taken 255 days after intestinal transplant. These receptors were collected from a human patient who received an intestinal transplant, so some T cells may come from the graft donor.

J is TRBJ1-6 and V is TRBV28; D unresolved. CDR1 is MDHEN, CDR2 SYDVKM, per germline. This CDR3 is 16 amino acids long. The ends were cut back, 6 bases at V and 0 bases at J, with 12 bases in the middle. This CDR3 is CASRDVGSSYNSPLHF. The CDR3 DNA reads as TGTGCCAGCAGGGACGTGGGGAGCTCCTATAATTCACCCCTCCACTTT.

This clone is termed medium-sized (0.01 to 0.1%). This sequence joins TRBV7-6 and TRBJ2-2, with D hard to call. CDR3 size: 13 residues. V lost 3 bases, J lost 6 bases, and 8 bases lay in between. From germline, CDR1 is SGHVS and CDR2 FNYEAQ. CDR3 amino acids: CASSLSAAGELFF. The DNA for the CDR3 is TGTGCCAGCAGCTTGTCGGCTGCCGGGGAGCTGTTTTTT.

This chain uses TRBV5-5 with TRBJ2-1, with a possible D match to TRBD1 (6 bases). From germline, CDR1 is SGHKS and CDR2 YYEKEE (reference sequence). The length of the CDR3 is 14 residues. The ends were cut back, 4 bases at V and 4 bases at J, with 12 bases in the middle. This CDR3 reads CASSGAGAYNEQFF. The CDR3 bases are TGTGCCAGCAGCGGGGCAGGGGCGTACAATGAGCAGTTCTTC.

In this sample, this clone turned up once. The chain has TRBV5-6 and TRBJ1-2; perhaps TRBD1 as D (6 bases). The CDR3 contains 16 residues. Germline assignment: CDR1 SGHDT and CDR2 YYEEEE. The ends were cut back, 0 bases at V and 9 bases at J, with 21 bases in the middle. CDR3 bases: TGTGCCAGCAGCTTGGCCGGGTACTACAGGGATGAGAGCTACACCTTC. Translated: CASSLAGYYRDESYTF. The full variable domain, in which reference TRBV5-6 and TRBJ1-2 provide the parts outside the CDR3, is DAGVTQSPTHLIKTRGQQVTLRCSPKSGHDTVSWYQQALGQGPQFIFQYYEEEERQRGNFPDRFSGHQFPNYSSELNVNALLLGDSALYLCASSLAGYYRDESYTFGSGTRLTVV.

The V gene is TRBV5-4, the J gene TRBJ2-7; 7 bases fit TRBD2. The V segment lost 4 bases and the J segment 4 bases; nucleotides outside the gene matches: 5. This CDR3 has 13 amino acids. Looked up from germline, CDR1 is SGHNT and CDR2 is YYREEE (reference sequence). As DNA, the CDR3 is TGTGCCAGCAGCGGCGGGGGAAAGTACGAGCAGTACTTC. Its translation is CASSGGGKYEQYF.

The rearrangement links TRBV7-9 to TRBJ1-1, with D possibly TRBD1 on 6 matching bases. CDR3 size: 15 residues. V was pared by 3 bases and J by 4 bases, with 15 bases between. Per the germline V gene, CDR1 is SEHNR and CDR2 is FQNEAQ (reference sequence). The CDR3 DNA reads TGTGCCAGCAGCTTTCGGACAGATGGGCTCACTGAAGCTTTCTTT. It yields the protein CASSFRTDGLTEAFF.

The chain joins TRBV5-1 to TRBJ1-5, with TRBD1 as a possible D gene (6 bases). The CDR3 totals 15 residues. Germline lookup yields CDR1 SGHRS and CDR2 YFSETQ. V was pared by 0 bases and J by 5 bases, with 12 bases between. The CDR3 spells CASSLGQVEDQPQHF. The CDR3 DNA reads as TGCGCCAGCAGCTTGGGACAGGTTGAGGATCAGCCCCAGCATTTT.

As DNA, the CDR3 is TGCAGCGTTGAGTCTACCTTCCTAGGGGTGGCCTCGGGAGAGACCCAGTACTTC. Translation: CSVESTFLGVASGETQYF. The rearrangement links TRBV29-1 to TRBJ2-5; D perhaps matches TRBD1 (5 bases). Germline assignment: CDR1 SQVTM and CDR2 ANQGSEA. Trimming shortened V by 3 bases and J by 4 bases, and 27 bases separated the two germline ends. This CDR3 is 18 amino acids long.

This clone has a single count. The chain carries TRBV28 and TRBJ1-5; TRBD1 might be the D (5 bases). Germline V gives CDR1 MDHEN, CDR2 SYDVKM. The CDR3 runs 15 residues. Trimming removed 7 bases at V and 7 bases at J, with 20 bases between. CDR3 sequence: CASKVGRVVGQPQHF. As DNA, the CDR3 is TGTGCCAGCAAGGTGGGCAGGGTGGTTGGACAGCCCCAGCATTTT.

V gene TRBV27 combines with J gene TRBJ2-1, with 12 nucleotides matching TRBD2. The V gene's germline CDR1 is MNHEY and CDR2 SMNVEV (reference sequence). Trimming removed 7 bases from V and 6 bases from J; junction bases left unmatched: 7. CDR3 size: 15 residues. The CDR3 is CASTILAGGRNEQFF. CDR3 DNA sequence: TGTGCCAGCACCATACTAGCGGGAGGACGCAATGAGCAGTTCTTC.

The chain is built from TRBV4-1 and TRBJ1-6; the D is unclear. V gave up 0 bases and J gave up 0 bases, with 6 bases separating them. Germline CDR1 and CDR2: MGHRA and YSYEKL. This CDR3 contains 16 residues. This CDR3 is CASSQEASSYNSPLHF. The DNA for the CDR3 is TGCGCCAGCAGCCAAGAGGCGAGCTCCTATAATTCACCCCTCCACTTT.

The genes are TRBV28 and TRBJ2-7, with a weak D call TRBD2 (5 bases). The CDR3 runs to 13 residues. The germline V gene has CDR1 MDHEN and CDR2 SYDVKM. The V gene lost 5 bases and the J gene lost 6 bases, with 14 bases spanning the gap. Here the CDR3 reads CASSRTQTREQYF. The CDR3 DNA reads TGTGCCAGCAGTCGGACTCAGACCCGCGAGCAGTACTTC.

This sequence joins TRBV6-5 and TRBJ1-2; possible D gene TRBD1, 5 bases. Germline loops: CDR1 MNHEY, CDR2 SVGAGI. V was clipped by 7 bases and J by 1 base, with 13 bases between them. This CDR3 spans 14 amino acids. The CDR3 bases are TGTGCCAGCACCACGGGGGGATTTAACTATGGCTACACCTTC. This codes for CASTTGGFNYGYTF.

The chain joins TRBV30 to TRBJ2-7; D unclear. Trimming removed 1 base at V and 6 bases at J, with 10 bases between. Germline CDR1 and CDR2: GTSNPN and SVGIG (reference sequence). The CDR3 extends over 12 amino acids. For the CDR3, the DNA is TGTGCCTGGAGTGGGAGCCTCGCCGAGCAGTACGTC. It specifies CAWSGSLAEQYV.

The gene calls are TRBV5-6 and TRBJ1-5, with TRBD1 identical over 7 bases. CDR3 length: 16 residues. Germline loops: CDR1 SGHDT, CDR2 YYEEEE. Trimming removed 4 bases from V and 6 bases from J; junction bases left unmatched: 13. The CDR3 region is CASSQLLKGAGQPQHF. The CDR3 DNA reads TGTGCCAGCAGCCAACTCCTGAAGGGGGCAGGTCAGCCCCAGCATTTT.

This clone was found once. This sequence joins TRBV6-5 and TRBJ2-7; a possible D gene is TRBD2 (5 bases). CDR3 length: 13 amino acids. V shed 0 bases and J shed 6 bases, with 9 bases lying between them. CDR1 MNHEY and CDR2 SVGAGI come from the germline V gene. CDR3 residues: CASSYSRVCEQYV. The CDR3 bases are TGTGCCAGCAGTTACTCGAGGGTCTGCGAGCAGTACGTC.

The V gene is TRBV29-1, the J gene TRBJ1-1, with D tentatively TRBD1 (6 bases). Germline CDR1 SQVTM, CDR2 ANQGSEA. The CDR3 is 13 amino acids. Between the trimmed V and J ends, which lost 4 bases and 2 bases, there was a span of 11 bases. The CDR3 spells CSVGGQPNTEAFF. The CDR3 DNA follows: TGCAGCGTTGGGGGGCAGCCCAACACTGAAGCTTTCTTT.

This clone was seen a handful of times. The CDR3 DNA is TGCGCCAGCAGCCAAGAGCCCGGGGCAACTAATGAAAAACTGTTTTTT. Protein sequence: CASSQEPGATNEKLFF. This sequence joins TRBV4-1 and TRBJ1-4; D is unclear. The CDR3 has 16 residues. Germline CDR1 is MGHRA and CDR2 is YSYEKL. The V gene lost 0 bases and the J gene lost 0 bases, with 8 bases spanning the gap.

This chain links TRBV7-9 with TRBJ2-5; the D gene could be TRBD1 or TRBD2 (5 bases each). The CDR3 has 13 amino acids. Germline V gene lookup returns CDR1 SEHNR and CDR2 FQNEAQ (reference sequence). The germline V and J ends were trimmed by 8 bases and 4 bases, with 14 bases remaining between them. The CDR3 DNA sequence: TGTGCCAGCGTAGGGGCAGGGAGAGAGACCCAGTACTTC. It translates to CASVGAGRETQYF. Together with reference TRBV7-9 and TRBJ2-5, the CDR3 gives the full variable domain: DTGVSQNPRHKITKRGQNVTFRCDPISEHNRLYWYRQTLGQGPEFLTYFQNEAQLEKSRLLSDRFSAERPKGSFSTLEIQRTEQGDSAMYLCASVGAGRETQYFGPGTRLLVL.

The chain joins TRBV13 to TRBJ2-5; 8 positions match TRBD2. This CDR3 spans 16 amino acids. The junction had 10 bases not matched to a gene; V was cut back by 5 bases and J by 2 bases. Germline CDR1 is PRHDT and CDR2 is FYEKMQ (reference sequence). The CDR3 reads CASSLYGGDSQETQYF. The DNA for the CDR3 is TGTGCCAGCAGCCTATACGGGGGGGACTCGCAAGAGACCCAGTACTTC.

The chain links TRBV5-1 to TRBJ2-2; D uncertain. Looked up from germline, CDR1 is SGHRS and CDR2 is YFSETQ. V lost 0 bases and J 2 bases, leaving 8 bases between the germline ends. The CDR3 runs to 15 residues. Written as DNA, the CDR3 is TGCGCCAGCAGCTTGGGCACAGTCAACACCGGGGAGCTGTTTTTT. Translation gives CASSLGTVNTGELFF.